These 14 T cell receptor beta chains were all obtained from the same sample, sequenced in a study of metastatic and nonmetastatic thyroid tumors. TCRdb re-called clones via MiXCR from the PCR reads. This sample carries 24,000 or so clones, approximately 19% of them seen once, and the ten largest clones take around 4.4%. All patients were treatment-naive before thyroid surgery. Sequences were obtained from blood. These receptors were collected from a male donor with papillary thyroid cancer or a benign thyroid nodule (not recorded which). Some clones in this sample may be carry-over from other donors' samples.

The chain combines TRBV10-3 with TRBJ2-1, with D perhaps matching TRBD1 (5 bases). Germline V gene lookup returns CDR1 ENHRY and CDR2 SYGVKD. CDR3 length: 14 residues. Trimming removed 5 bases at V and 9 bases at J, with 17 bases between. The CDR3 region is CAISRQSLRIEQFF. Here the CDR3 DNA reads TGTGCCATCAGTCGACAGAGTCTCAGGATTGAGCAGTTCTTC.

Note on this clone: An end of the junction differs from the germline gene, which may be a read error. The genes are TRBV20-1 and TRBJ2-7; the D gene is possibly TRBD2 (5 bases). The CDR3 is 11 residues long. In germline, CDR1 is DFQATT, CDR2 SNEGSKA (reference sequence). The CDR3 here is CIAYSDYERYF. In DNA form, the CDR3 reads TGCATTGCTTACAGTGACTACGAGCGGTACTTC.

By share, this clone counts as medium-sized. The gene calls are TRBV6-1 and TRBJ2-7, with D perhaps being TRBD1 or TRBD2 (5 bases each). CDR1 MNHNS and CDR2 SASEGT come from the germline V gene. The V end lost 7 bases, the J end lost 1 base, and 11 bases lay between the germline ends. The CDR3 is 13 residues long. In DNA, the CDR3 is TGTGCCAGCACACGGGGCCGATCCTACGAGCAGTACTTC. It encodes CASTRGRSYEQYF.

This clone was seen ten or more times. The chain has TRBV19 and TRBJ2-3, with 8 bases fitting TRBD1. This CDR3 has 16 residues. Germline CDR1 reads LNHDA; CDR2 reads SQIVND (reference sequence). Trimming at V came to 0 bases and at J to 4 bases, leaving 6 bases not matched to a gene. The CDR3: CASSIDRDRGADTQYF. In DNA form, the CDR3 reads TGTGCCAGTAGTATAGATCGAGACAGGGGTGCAGATACGCAGTATTTT.

This clone was counted ten times or more. The chain employs TRBV13 and TRBJ2-1, with 12 bases aligning to TRBD2. CDR3 size: 18 residues. V gave up 3 bases and J gave up 5 bases; unmatched junction bases: 11. Germline V CDR1 and CDR2: PRHDT, FYEKMQ (reference sequence). The CDR3 region has the DNA TGTGCCAGCAGCTTCGGACTAGCGGGATATGGGGGCGACAATGAGCAGTTCTTC. Its protein product is CASSFGLAGYGGDNEQFF.

The table lists this clone with many counts. The J gene is TRBJ2-7, the V gene TRBV3-1; TRBD2 aligns across 10 bases. The J segment lost 5 bases and the V segment lost 0 bases, leaving 7 bases of the junction unmatched. The CDR3 sequence is 16 residues long. Germline assignment: CDR1 LGHDT and CDR2 YNNKEL (reference sequence). The CDR3 sequence is CASSQEEAGGADEQYF. In DNA, the CDR3 is TGTGCCAGCAGCCAAGAAGAAGCGGGAGGGGCTGACGAGCAGTACTTC.

By frequency in the sample, this clone is medium-sized. V gene TRBV27 combines with J gene TRBJ2-7, with TRBD2 as a possible D gene (5 bases). V gave up 3 bases and J gave up 0 bases, with 12 bases separating them. In germline, CDR1 is MNHEY, CDR2 SMNVEV (reference sequence). The CDR3 runs 15 residues. CDR3 loop: CASSFLGLDSYEQYF. DNA for the CDR3: TGTGCCAGCAGTTTCCTTGGACTCGACTCCTACGAGCAGTACTTC.

CDR3 protein: CASSYKWVGETQYF. CDR3 nucleotide sequence: TGTGCCAGCAGTTACAAGTGGGTGGGAGAGACCCAGTACTTC. J is TRBJ2-5 and V is TRBV6-5, with unresolved D. Germline CDR1 reads MNHEY; CDR2 reads SVGAGI. The CDR3 length is 14 residues. The V end lost 2 bases, the J end lost 4 bases, and 11 bases lay between the germline ends.

The genes are TRBV5-1 and TRBJ2-3, with D possibly being TRBD1 (7 bases). The germline V gene encodes CDR1 SGHRS and CDR2 YFSETQ. Trimming shortened V by 4 bases and J by 4 bases, and 16 bases separated the two germline ends. This CDR3 spans 15 amino acids. CDR3 sequence: CASSRRGPNADTQYF. In DNA, the CDR3 is TGCGCCAGCAGCCGGAGGGGGCCCAACGCAGATACGCAGTATTTT.

V is TRBV20-1 and J is TRBJ2-3, with 7 bases identical to TRBD2. J gave up 5 bases and V 5 bases, and 10 bases lay outside the gene matches. The CDR3 runs 14 residues. The V gene's germline CDR1 is DFQATT and CDR2 SNEGSKA (reference sequence). The CDR3 DNA follows: TGCAGTGCTGGAAGGGAGGGCCGGAAAGATACGCAGTATTTT. As protein: CSAGREGRKDTQYF.

The sample holds a few counts of this clone. This chain joins TRBV27 and TRBJ2-1, with 7 bases matching TRBD2. Germline V gene data show CDR1 as MNHEY and CDR2 as SMNVEV (reference sequence). This CDR3 contains 16 residues. Trimming took 2 bases from V and 8 from J; bases not matched to a gene: 12. The CDR3 nucleotides read TGTGCCAGCAGTTTAGGTGGACCAGCGGGATGGGATGAGCAGTTCTTC. Its protein is CASSLGGPAGWDEQFF.

The chain has TRBV6-1 and TRBJ2-1; the match to TRBD2 covers 11 bases. The CDR3 length is 16 residues. The V and J ends lost 6 bases and 2 bases, in that order; junction bases with no gene match: 6. Germline CDR1 MNHNS, CDR2 SASEGT. CDR3 in DNA: TGTGCCAGCAGACCCGGGACTAGCGGAACCTACAATGAGCAGTTCTTC. Encoded protein: CASRPGTSGTYNEQFF.

This clone was seen at least ten times. A read error may account for a junction end that differs from germline. Other DNA sequences in the sample encode the same CDR3. This chain connects TRBV12-3 or TRBV12-4 to TRBJ2-7, with 7 bases aligning to TRBD2. This CDR3 contains 14 residues. CDR3 loop: CASSSTGGAYEQYF. The CDR3 DNA reads TGTGCCAGCAGCTCGACGGGGGGTGCGTACGAGCAATACTTC.

This clone was seen just once. The chain links TRBV5-6 to TRBJ1-4; 9 bases are a match to TRBD1. V shed 0 bases and J 6 bases; nucleotides not matched to a gene: 3. Looked up from germline, CDR1 is SGHDT and CDR2 is YYEEEE. The CDR3 is made up of 15 amino acids. The CDR3: CASSLVGDRDEKLFF. The CDR3 region has the DNA TGTGCCAGCAGCTTGGTAGGGGACAGGGATGAAAAACTGTTTTTT.